The 4 T cell receptor beta chains below were found in one sample sequenced in a study of regulatory T cells in long-lasting Graves disease. Time point given: newly diagnosed GD, antithyroid drugs for less than 3 months. Extracted RNA from PBMCs served as the source of the TCR library. Relying on iRepertoire HTBI primers and Arm-PCR of CDR3 regions, the team built TCR beta libraries. TCRdb re-called the multiplex PCR reads with MiXCR, one entry per CDR3 protein. In the table there are some 250,000 distinct CDR3 sequences, around 20% of which are singletons. The material was peripheral blood mononuclear cells (PBMCs), obtained at new diagnosis, from a patient treated with antithyroid drugs. Receptors originate from a female donor with Graves disease.

J is TRBJ1-6 and V is TRBV10-2; D is unclear. Germline V gene lookup returns CDR1 WSHSY and CDR2 SAAADI. Between the trimmed V and J ends, which lost 0 bases and 9 bases, there was a span of 6 bases. The CDR3 covers 13 residues. The CDR3 sequence: CASSESIRSPLHF. The CDR3 DNA sequence: TGCGCCAGCAGTGAGTCGATTCGTTCACCCCTCCACTTT.

This clonotype has just a few counts. This chain links TRBV19 with TRBJ2-1; TRBD2 aligns across 12 bases. V lost 8 bases and J lost 6; bases outside the gene matches: 11. This CDR3 has 16 residues. In germline, CDR1 is LNHDA, CDR2 SQIVND (reference sequence). CDR3 in DNA: TGTGCCAGTCATCACGTCGGACTAGCGGGAACCAATGAGCAGTTCTTC. Translation: CASHHVGLAGTNEQFF. Combining the CDR3 with reference TRBV19 and TRBJ2-1 gives the whole variable domain DGGITQSPKYLFRKEGQNVTLSCEQNLNHDAMYWYRQDPGQGLRLIYYSQIVNDFQKGDIAEGYSVSREKKESFPLTVTSAQKNPTAFYLCASHHVGLAGTNEQFFGPGTRLTVL.

This clonotype was seen repeatedly, ten times or more. The chain employs TRBV6-1 and TRBJ2-2; D call uncertain. Looked up from germline, CDR1 is MNHNS and CDR2 is SASEGT. The CDR3 consists of 14 residues. The V end lost 5 bases, the J end lost 4 bases, and 11 bases lay between the germline ends. CDR3 sequence: CASSPGWTTGELFF. CDR3 DNA sequence: TGTGCCAGCAGTCCCGGTTGGACCACCGGGGAGCTGTTTTTT.

Ten or more counts support this clonotype. V and J are TRBV6-1 and TRBJ2-4, with 10 bases matching TRBD1. The CDR3 contains 17 residues. V was clipped by 7 bases and J by 0 bases; unmatched bases: 9. The germline V gene has CDR1 MNHNS and CDR2 SASEGT. The CDR3 loop is CASTPGQGPLAKNIQYF. CDR3 DNA: TGTGCCAGCACCCCGGGACAGGGGCCTCTAGCCAAAAACATTCAGTACTTC.